The 3 T cell receptor beta chains in this list originate from one sample, sequenced in a study of T cell clonality in common variable immunodeficiency. General study points: Fewer deletions and N-nucleotide insertions were reportedly seen in common variable immunodeficiency TCR beta sequences.

Their antigen targets remain unknown. Generated by immunoSEQ multiplex PCR, the TCRdb table keeps only in-frame clones and is missing some. This sample has about 19,000 clones, each found more than once. The sequenced sample was peripheral blood mononuclear cells. The source of these receptors is a human donor with common variable immunodeficiency.

This clone is deemed medium-sized (0.01 to 0.1%). The read ends 3 residues early relative to the CDR3; the germline J gene fills the gap. This chain links TRBV2 with TRBJ1-4, with D possibly TRBD1 on 6 matching bases. The V and J ends lost 2 bases and 0 bases respectively, with 13 bases between them. CDR1 is SNHLY and CDR2 is FYNNEI in the germline V gene. CDR3 length: 17 amino acids. The CDR3 DNA, read in part, is TGTGCCAGCAGTGAATGGGGGGGCAGGGCAACTAATGAAAAA. Encoded protein: CASSEWGGRATNEK. The full CDR3 protein reads CASSEWGGRATNEKLFF.

Within the sample, this clone is medium-sized. The CDR3 goes on 3 residues after the read ends, and that part is filled in from the germline J gene. The V call is TRBV4-2, the J call TRBJ1-1; D is undetermined. Trimming shortened V by 1 base and J by 0 bases, and 15 bases separated the two germline ends. This CDR3 contains 17 residues. Germline CDR1 LGHNA, CDR2 YNFKEQ. CDR3 amino acids: CASSQGARGVMNTEAFF. Partial CDR3 DNA: TGTGCCAGCAGCCAAGGTGCTCGGGGTGTTATGAACACTGAA.

The table lists this clone with many counts. From the germline J gene comes the end of the CDR3, since the read stops 3 residues before it. The chain has TRBV10-3 and TRBJ2-1; 9 nucleotides match TRBD1. Germline CDR1 and CDR2: ENHRY and SYGVKD. With 11 bases clipped from V and 7 bases from J, the junction kept 9 bases outside the gene matches. The CDR3 totals 13 residues. CDR3 protein: CASRLDRGNEQFF. Incomplete CDR3 DNA: TGTGCCTCCAGGTTGGACAGGGGTAATGAG.